The 29 T cell receptor beta chains presented below share a single source sample, sequenced in a study of blood T cell repertoires in COVID-19. Generated by immunoSEQ multiplex PCR, the TCRdb table keeps only in-frame clones and is missing some. The data contain 120,000 to 150,000 clones, around 84% of them seen just once; the ten biggest clones take up roughly 6.2%. The sequenced material came from PBMCs or T cells enriched from blood (not recorded which). The receptors stem from a woman between 45 and 60 years old who had been exposed to COVID-19.

V is TRBV29-1 and J is TRBJ1-2, with 8 bases aligning to TRBD1. This CDR3 has 12 amino acids. Germline loops: CDR1 SQVTM, CDR2 ANQGSEA. V dropped 3 bases and J dropped 5; count of bases not matched to a gene: 2. The CDR3 nucleotides are TGCAGCGTTGAGGACAGGGCGTATGGCTACACCTTC. Protein sequence: CSVEDRAYGYTF.

This clone was detected only a few times. This chain links TRBV10-2 with TRBJ2-2; 7 positions agree with TRBD1. Germline CDR1 is WSHSY and CDR2 is SAAADI. Trimming cost V 3 bases and J 4 bases; bases outside gene matches: 2. This CDR3 comprises 14 residues. DNA for the CDR3: TGCGCCAGCAGTGAAACAGGGGTCACCGGGGAGCTGTTTTTT. This translates into CASSETGVTGELFF.

The genes are TRBV5-6 and TRBJ1-1, with 9 bases lining up with TRBD1. Trimming removed 3 bases from V and 5 bases from J; junction bases left unmatched: 8. Germline V gene lookup returns CDR1 SGHDT and CDR2 YYEEEE. The CDR3 runs 15 residues. CDR3 coding DNA: TGTGCCAGCAGCTCCGGGACAGGGAGATGGACTGAAGCTTTCTTT. Its translation: CASSSGTGRWTEAFF.

This chain connects TRBV7-3 to TRBJ2-3; 8 bases map to TRBD2. Looked up from germline, CDR1 is SGHTA and CDR2 is FQGTGA. Trimming removed 1 base from V and 0 bases from J; junction bases left unmatched: 0. This CDR3 region has 15 residues. Here the CDR3 DNA reads TGTGCCAGCAGCTTAATAGCGGGGAGCACAGATACGCAGTATTTT. Its translation is CASSLIAGSTDTQYF.

This rearrangement joins TRBV21-1 to TRBJ2-3; the table assigns TRBD2, which was not confirmed against the DNA. TRBV21-1 is annotated as a pseudogene. The CDR3 covers 17 residues. The CDR3 loop is CASSKAPREGPGDTQYF. Here the CDR3 DNA reads TGTGCCAGCAGCAAAGCCCCCCGGGAGGGGCCAGGGGATACGCAGTATTTT.

The chain uses TRBV7-2 and TRBJ2-7, with 8 bases lining up with TRBD1. This CDR3 comprises 16 residues. The V gene end was trimmed by 4 bases and the J gene end by 1 base; junction bases not matched to a gene: 9. The V gene's germline CDR1 is SGHTA and CDR2 FQGNSA. The CDR3 DNA is TGTGCCAGCAGCTCCCAAGGACAGGGCATTTCCTACGAGCAGTACTTC. It translates to CASSSQGQGISYEQYF.

The count of this clone is one. This sequence joins TRBV10-3 and TRBJ1-2; 12 bases are a match to TRBD1. Germline loops: CDR1 ENHRY, CDR2 SYGVKD. The CDR3 is 14 residues long. With V trimmed by 2 bases and J by 8 bases, 3 bases remained unmatched. The CDR3, as DNA: TGTGCCATCAGTGAGGGGGACAGGGGGCAAGGCTACACCTTC. Protein product: CAISEGDRGQGYTF.

The chain combines TRBV9 with TRBJ2-5, with D tentatively TRBD2 (5 bases). The CDR3 has 18 residues. Looked up from germline, CDR1 is SGDLS and CDR2 is YYNGEE. V lost 0 bases to trimming and J lost 0 bases, with 18 bases between them. The CDR3 DNA reads as TGTGCCAGCAGCGTAGACGTGAGGGCAGGAGCGTACCAAGAGACCCAGTACTTC. Translation gives CASSVDVRAGAYQETQYF.

The chain uses TRBV5-1 and TRBJ2-1; TRBD2 matches 10 bases. The CDR3 is 15 amino acids. In germline, CDR1 is SGHRS, CDR2 YFSETQ. J gave up 8 bases and V 0 bases, and 5 bases lay outside the gene matches. DNA of the CDR3: TGCGCCAGCAGCTTGGAGAGCGGGGGGGGCTATGAGCAGTTCTTC. Translating it yields CASSLESGGGYEQFF.

The chain combines TRBV5-4 with TRBJ2-2; TRBD1 matches 8 bases. The CDR3 covers 17 residues. V dropped 4 bases and J dropped 3; count of bases not matched to a gene: 11. Germline V CDR1 and CDR2: SGHNT, YYREEE (reference sequence). The CDR3 sequence: CASSRGQGALDTGELFF. The CDR3 DNA sequence: TGTGCCAGCAGCCGGGGGCAGGGGGCGCTGGACACCGGGGAGCTGTTTTTT.

The chain is built from TRBV4-1 and TRBJ2-7; a weak D match, TRBD1 (5 bases). The CDR3 is made up of 15 amino acids. Germline V CDR1 and CDR2: MGHRA, YSYEKL. Trimming stripped 4 bases from V and 3 bases from J, with 16 bases between. The CDR3 sequence is CASSLNDAGIYEQYF. DNA for the CDR3: TGCGCCAGCAGCCTTAACGATGCAGGGATCTACGAGCAGTACTTC.

The chain is built from TRBV5-1 and TRBJ2-7; TRBD1 aligns across 7 bases. Germline CDR1 and CDR2: SGHRS and YFSETQ. CDR3 length: 15 amino acids. The ends lost 4 bases at V and 1 base at J; junction bases unmatched: 8. The CDR3 bases are TGCGCCAGCAGCCTACTAGGACAGGTATCCTACGAGCAGTACTTC. Protein sequence: CASSLLGQVSYEQYF.

The chain employs TRBV18 and TRBJ1-3, with 8 bases that match TRBD1. In germline, CDR1 is KGHSH, CDR2 LQKENI. CDR3 length: 16 amino acids. V shed 5 bases, J shed 0 bases, and the junction held 6 bases outside the gene matches. The DNA of the CDR3 is TGTGCCAGCTCATTCGGGACAGGAGCCTCTGGAAACACCATATATTTT. It yields the protein CASSFGTGASGNTIYF. The full variable domain, its missing parts supplied by reference TRBV18 and TRBJ1-3, is NAGVMQNPRHLVRRRGQEARLRCSPMKGHSHVYWYRQLPEEGLKFMVYLQKENIIDESGMPKERFSAEFPKEGPSILRIQQVVRGDSAAYFCASSFGTGASGNTIYFGEGSWLTVV.

This clone was seen once. The chain carries TRBV7-3 and TRBJ2-3; 9 nucleotides agree with TRBD2. The CDR3 has 15 amino acids. V lost 5 bases, J lost 4 bases, and 7 bases stayed unmatched. Per germline, CDR1 SGHTA and CDR2 FQGTGA. The CDR3 DNA reads as TGTGCCAGCAGCACTAGCGGGTTATTTGCAGATACGCAGTATTTT. This sequence encodes CASSTSGLFADTQYF.

V and J are TRBV11-2 and TRBJ2-7, with TRBD1 matching over 8 bases. CDR1 is SGHAT, CDR2 FQNNGV, per germline. V shed 0 bases, J shed 3 bases, and the junction held 4 bases outside the gene matches. CDR3 length equals 15 residues. DNA for the CDR3: TGTGCCAGCAGCTTAGACCGGGACAGGTACTACGAGCAGTACTTC. Encoded protein: CASSLDRDRYYEQYF. Drawing the rest from reference TRBV11-2 and TRBJ2-7, the complete variable domain is EAGVAQSPRYKIIEKRQSVAFWCNPISGHATLYWYQQILGQGPKLLIQFQNNGVVDDSQLPKDRFSAERLKGVDSTLKIQPAKLEDSAVYLCASSLDRDRYYEQYFGPGTRLTVT.

This clone was seen only once. V and J are TRBV19 and TRBJ2-5; no firm D call. The ends were cut back, 4 bases at V and 2 bases at J, with 20 bases in the middle. The CDR3 length is 17 residues. Germline CDR1 LNHDA, CDR2 SQIVND (reference sequence). The CDR3 DNA reads as TGTGCCAGTAGTAAGCACCTTCGGCAGGAAAGGCAAGAGACCCAGTACTTC. This gives the protein CASSKHLRQERQETQYF.

The chain is built from TRBV14 and TRBJ1-1; TRBD1 matches 9 bases. The CDR3 has 16 amino acids. Germline CDR1 and CDR2: SGHDN and FVKESK. The junction had 9 bases not matched to a gene; V was cut back by 2 bases and J by 5 bases. For the CDR3, the DNA is TGTGCCAGCAGCCAACGAACCGGGACAGGGATGACTGAAGCTTTCTTT. Protein: CASSQRTGTGMTEAFF.

V usage is TRBV10-3 and J usage is TRBJ2-5; possible D gene TRBD2, 6 bases. The CDR3 contains 16 residues. CDR1 and CDR2 (germline): ENHRY, SYGVKD. Trimming removed 0 bases from V and 4 bases from J, with 15 bases in between. This chain's CDR3 is CAISESIWTTSETQYF. DNA of the CDR3: TGTGCCATCAGTGAGTCGATTTGGACTACCTCAGAGACCCAGTACTTC.

The chain employs TRBV7-8 and TRBJ1-5, with 7 bases identical to TRBD1. The germline V gene encodes CDR1 SGHVS and CDR2 FQNEAQ. CDR3 length: 16 residues. V dropped 1 base and J dropped 6; count of bases not matched to a gene: 9. CDR3 in DNA: TGTGCCAGCAGCTTAGAGTTAGGGGGCTTAAGTCAGCCCCAGCATTTT. This gives the protein CASSLELGGLSQPQHF.

This rearrangement joins TRBV4-1 to TRBJ2-7; 10 bases map to TRBD2. Germline CDR1 reads MGHRA; CDR2 reads YSYEKL. CDR3 length equals 16 residues. The trim removed 1 base at V and 6 bases at J, leaving 9 bases unmatched. The CDR3 bases are TGCGCCAGCAGCCAAGGTTGGGCTAGCGGGAGAATCGAGCAGTACTTC. Encoded protein: CASSQGWASGRIEQYF.

The V and J genes are TRBV5-4 and TRBJ1-1; D unresolved. CDR1 and CDR2 from the germline V gene are SGHNT and YYREEE (reference sequence). The CDR3 is made up of 13 amino acids. V dropped 1 base and J dropped 7 bases, with 11 bases sitting between them. Here the CDR3 reads CASSLRRLGEAFF. DNA of the CDR3: TGTGCCAGCAGCTTGCGGCGGCTGGGTGAAGCTTTCTTT.

This chain uses TRBV2 with TRBJ2-3; D possibly corresponds to TRBD2 (5 bases). This CDR3 comprises 14 residues. CDR1 and CDR2 (germline): SNHLY, FYNNEI. Between the trimmed V and J ends, which lost 8 bases and 0 bases, there was a span of 12 bases. This CDR3 reads CASGTGKSTDTQYF. The CDR3 nucleotides read TGTGCCAGCGGCACGGGGAAGAGCACAGATACGCAGTATTTT.

This clone was counted a few times. The chain uses TRBV10-1 and TRBJ2-3; possibly TRBD1 for D (6 bases). The V and J ends lost 4 bases and 7 bases respectively, with 12 bases between them. Per the germline V gene, CDR1 is WNHNN and CDR2 is SYGVQD (reference sequence). The CDR3 loop spans 13 amino acids. CDR3: CASSGTALNTQYF. In nucleotides, the CDR3 is TGCGCCAGCAGTGGGACAGCTCTTAATACGCAGTATTTT.

CDR3 sequence: CASKSGQGSHEQYF. For the CDR3, the DNA is TGTGCCAGCAAAAGCGGTCAGGGGTCTCACGAGCAGTACTTC. The chain recombines TRBV6-6 with TRBJ2-7, with a possible D match to TRBD1 (6 bases). Germline V gives CDR1 MNHNY, CDR2 SVGAGI (reference sequence). Trimming removed 7 bases from V and 5 bases from J, with 18 bases in between. The CDR3 is 14 amino acids.

The CDR3 spells CASSHRAISYEQYF. In DNA form, the CDR3 reads TGTGCCAGCAGCCATCGAGCGATTTCTTACGAGCAGTACTTC. The rearrangement joins TRBV5-4 to TRBJ2-7; D ambiguous. V lost 4 bases to trimming and J lost 4 bases, with 15 bases between them. The germline V gene encodes CDR1 SGHNT and CDR2 YYREEE (reference sequence). CDR3 length: 14 amino acids.

The gene calls are TRBV19 and TRBJ2-3; maybe TRBD2 (5 bases). Trimming stripped 6 bases from V and 7 bases from J, with 17 bases between. The V gene's germline CDR1 is LNHDA and CDR2 SQIVND (reference sequence). The CDR3 has 14 residues. This CDR3 reads CASSPRPGFYTQYF. The CDR3 DNA reads TGTGCCAGTAGCCCTAGGCCGGGGTTCTATACGCAGTATTTT.

This clone was recorded only once. The chain couples TRBV19 to TRBJ1-2; no clear D gene. Trimming took 4 bases from V and 8 from J, leaving 14 bases between them. Germline values: CDR1 LNHDA, CDR2 SQIVND (reference sequence). This CDR3 spans 13 amino acids. The CDR3 DNA reads TGTGCCAGTAGTAAGAGGGAAGAGGGAGGCTACACCTTC. As protein: CASSKREEGGYTF. Full variable domain (remainder filled in from reference TRBV19 and TRBJ1-2): DGGITQSPKYLFRKEGQNVTLSCEQNLNHDAMYWYRQDPGQGLRLIYYSQIVNDFQKGDIAEGYSVSREKKESFPLTVTSAQKNPTAFYLCASSKREEGGYTFGSGTRLTVV.

In nucleotides, the CDR3 is TGTGCCAGCAGCCAAGATCAGACTAACACAGATACGCAGTATTTT. It translates to CASSQDQTNTDTQYF. The chain uses TRBV3-1 (or the pseudogene TRBV3-2) and TRBJ2-3; D is possibly TRBD2 (5 bases). The CDR3 spans 15 residues. The germline CDR1 and CDR2 sequences are LGHDT and YNNKEL (reference sequence). Between the trimmed V and J ends, which lost 0 bases and 2 bases, there was a span of 9 bases.

The chain carries TRBV2 and TRBJ1-1; D gene ambiguous. There are 15 residues in the CDR3. Germline V gives CDR1 SNHLY, CDR2 FYNNEI. V lost 0 bases and J lost 0, with 8 bases in between. The CDR3 nucleotides are TGTGCCAGCAGTGAAGCGCGGAGTATGAACACTGAAGCTTTCTTT. Its protein product is CASSEARSMNTEAFF. Full variable domain (outside the CDR3, taken from reference TRBV2 and TRBJ1-1): EPEVTQTPSHQVTQMGQEVILRCVPISNHLYFYWYRQILGQKVEFLVSFYNNEISEKSEIFDDQFSVERPDGSNFTLKIRSTKLEDSAMYFCASSEARSMNTEAFFGQGTRLTVV.